The clone carrying this T cell receptor (beta chain) occurred once. Authors' processing steps: Using reference gene primer amplification, nucleated cell counts were estimated. TCRdb keeps only in-frame clones here, not all; method: immunoSEQ multiplex PCR. V, J and clone size were drawn from that table, and D and trimming were deduced from the DNA. The sample records 75,000 to 100,000 clones, approximately 86% being singletons. The data are from a study of blood T cell repertoires in COVID-19. Germline CDR1 reads SGHDT; CDR2 reads YYEEEE. Trimming took 4 bases from V and 8 from J, leaving 15 bases between them. The CDR3 spans 13 residues.

The sample consisted of peripheral blood. The receptor comes from a woman older than 75 with acute or convalescent COVID-19. This chain links TRBV5-6 with TRBJ1-2; D might be TRBD1 (6 bases). The CDR3 nucleotides read TGTGCCAGCAGCATCGGACAGTCTCACGGCTACACCTTC. Its protein product is CASSIGQSHGYTF.